This entry lists 15 T cell receptor beta chains sequenced from one sample in a study of cytomegalovirus exposure and HLA in healthy donors. Libraries were prepared by immunoSEQ multiplex PCR; TCRdb keeps only in-frame clonotypes and omits some of them. Of 150,000 to 200,000 clones listed, roughly 86% were seen once; the top ten hold approximately 7.7%. Sequencing was carried out using PBMCs. The receptors were sampled from a man aged 25 to 40 in good health and CMV-seropositive.

CDR3 DNA: TGTGCCAGCCTTCGGGACAGGGATAAAAAACTGTTTTTT. It codes for CASLRDRDKKLFF. V is TRBV7-3 and J is TRBJ1-4; 9 bases agree with TRBD1. Looked up from germline, CDR1 is SGHTA and CDR2 is FQGTGA. This CDR3 region has 13 residues. The V segment lost 8 bases and the J segment 9 bases; nucleotides outside the gene matches: 7.

V is TRBV4-1 and J is TRBJ1-6, with 10 bases fitting TRBD1. V gave up 1 base and J gave up 10 bases; unmatched junction bases: 4. Germline V CDR1 and CDR2: MGHRA, YSYEKL. The CDR3 covers 15 residues. CDR3 region: CASSQGDRGGSPLHF. The CDR3 nucleotides are TGCGCCAGCAGCCAAGGGGACAGGGGAGGCTCACCCCTCCACTTT.

This clone showed up just a few times. V is TRBV19 and J is TRBJ2-7; 13 positions match TRBD2. J lost 3 bases, V lost 4 bases, and 6 bases had no gene match. Germline V gene data show CDR1 as LNHDA and CDR2 as SQIVND (reference sequence). The CDR3 sequence is 16 residues long. CDR3 loop: CASSRGLAGVGYEQYF. CDR3 in DNA: TGTGCCAGTAGTAGAGGACTAGCGGGAGTTGGCTACGAGCAGTACTTC.

The chain joins TRBV28 to TRBJ1-2; 7 bases align to TRBD1. CDR3 size: 14 residues. V trimming: 5 bases; J trimming: 6 bases; junction bases outside the gene matches: 9. The V gene's germline CDR1 is MDHEN and CDR2 SYDVKM. The chain's CDR3 is CASSPGGGVDGYTF. The CDR3 nucleotides read TGTGCCAGCAGTCCAGGGGGAGGGGTCGATGGCTACACCTTC.

The chain has TRBV14 and TRBJ2-7; no clear D. V was pared by 0 bases and J by 8 bases, with 11 bases between. This CDR3 region has 13 residues. Per the germline V gene, CDR1 is SGHDN and CDR2 is FVKESK. In DNA form, the CDR3 reads TGTGCCAGCAGCCAAGATCAAATAGCCCAGCAGTACTTC. This encodes CASSQDQIAQQYF. The full variable domain, rest sourced from reference TRBV14 and TRBJ2-7, is EAGVTQFPSHSVIEKGQTVTLRCDPISGHDNLYWYRRVMGKEIKFLLHFVKESKQDESGMPNNRFLAERTGGTYSTLKVQPAELEDSGVYFCASSQDQIAQQYFGPGTRLTVT.

V gene TRBV7-3 combines with J gene TRBJ2-2; no firm D call. CDR1 and CDR2 from the germline V gene are SGHTA and FQGTGA. Trimming removed 2 bases at V and 6 bases at J, with 13 bases between. CDR3 length: 15 residues. In DNA, the CDR3 is TGTGCCAGCAGCTTAGTAGGGTATAGTGCCGGGGAGCTGTTTTTT. Translated: CASSLVGYSAGELFF.

The chain has TRBV30 and TRBJ2-7; D possibly corresponds to TRBD2 (6 bases). CDR1 and CDR2 from the germline V gene are GTSNPN and SVGIG (reference sequence). The V end lost 0 bases, the J end lost 0 bases, and 15 bases lay between the germline ends. The CDR3 loop spans 16 amino acids. Here the CDR3 DNA reads TGTGCCTGGAGTGTACCGCGTCTCGGGAGCTCCTACGAGCAGTACTTC. It translates to CAWSVPRLGSSYEQYF.

The chain is built from TRBV6-1 and TRBJ2-7; D ambiguous. The CDR3 is 12 residues long. V was trimmed by 4 bases and J by 5 bases, leaving 9 bases between them. Germline loops: CDR1 MNHNS, CDR2 SASEGT. CDR3: CASSANRDEQYF. The CDR3 DNA sequence: TGTGCCAGCAGTGCCAATCGCGACGAGCAGTACTTC.

The V and J genes are TRBV21-1 and TRBJ2-7; whether TRBD2, the table's D call, matches the DNA was not checked. TRBV21-1 is a listed pseudogene. This CDR3 contains 17 residues. The CDR3 is CASSKSGQGGSSYEQYF. CDR3 nucleotide sequence: TGTGCCAGCAGCAAAAGTGGGCAGGGAGGGAGCTCCTACGAGCAGTACTTC.

The chain joins TRBV27 to TRBJ2-7; TRBD1 agrees at 7 bases. Per the germline V gene, CDR1 is MNHEY and CDR2 is SMNVEV (reference sequence). V lost 4 bases and J lost 2; bases outside the gene matches: 8. The CDR3 totals 15 residues. CDR3 amino acids: CASSYPGQKTYEQYF. The CDR3 DNA reads TGTGCCAGCAGTTATCCGGGACAGAAAACCTACGAGCAGTACTTC.

V and J are TRBV2 and TRBJ2-5; TRBD2 is a possible D gene (5 bases). This CDR3 has 15 amino acids. Per the germline V gene, CDR1 is SNHLY and CDR2 is FYNNEI. V lost 3 bases and J 1 base, leaving 12 bases between the germline ends. As DNA, the CDR3 is TGTGCCAGCAGTGATGGTTTTAGCGTCCAAGAGACCCAGTACTTC. Translating gives CASSDGFSVQETQYF.

The chain has TRBV6-6 and TRBJ1-1; maybe TRBD1 (6 bases). The CDR3 loop spans 15 amino acids. Germline CDR1 reads MNHNY; CDR2 reads SVGAGI (reference sequence). V was cut by 7 bases and J by 4 bases, with 19 bases left in between. The CDR3 nucleotides are TGTGCCAGCATCCCCCGGAGGGGGGAGGGCACTGAAGCTTTCTTT. This translates into CASIPRRGEGTEAFF.

The rearrangement links TRBV28 to TRBJ1-5; 7 positions agree with TRBD1. Trimming removed 8 bases from V and 3 bases from J; junction bases left unmatched: 10. Germline values: CDR1 MDHEN, CDR2 SYDVKM. The CDR3 is 15 amino acids. In nucleotides, the CDR3 is TGTGCCAGCCCTGGGGCGGGACAGCCCAATCAGCCCCAGCATTTT. Its translation is CASPGAGQPNQPQHF.

The CDR3 DNA is TGTGCCAGCAGTGCGCGGGGAGCCTACGAGCAGTACTTC. Amino acid sequence: CASSARGAYEQYF. The V and J genes are TRBV6-1 and TRBJ2-7, with a possible D match to TRBD2 (6 bases). The CDR3 is made up of 13 amino acids. CDR1 MNHNS and CDR2 SASEGT come from the germline V gene. Trimming removed 4 bases at V and 2 bases at J, with 9 bases between.

This rearrangement joins TRBV5-6 to TRBJ1-1; 7 nucleotides agree with TRBD1. The germline CDR1 and CDR2 sequences are SGHDT and YYEEEE. V dropped 4 bases and J dropped 7; count of bases not matched to a gene: 1. The CDR3 contains 11 residues. CDR3 loop: CASSRDSEAFF. CDR3 nucleotide sequence: TGTGCCAGCAGCCGGGACAGTGAAGCTTTCTTT.